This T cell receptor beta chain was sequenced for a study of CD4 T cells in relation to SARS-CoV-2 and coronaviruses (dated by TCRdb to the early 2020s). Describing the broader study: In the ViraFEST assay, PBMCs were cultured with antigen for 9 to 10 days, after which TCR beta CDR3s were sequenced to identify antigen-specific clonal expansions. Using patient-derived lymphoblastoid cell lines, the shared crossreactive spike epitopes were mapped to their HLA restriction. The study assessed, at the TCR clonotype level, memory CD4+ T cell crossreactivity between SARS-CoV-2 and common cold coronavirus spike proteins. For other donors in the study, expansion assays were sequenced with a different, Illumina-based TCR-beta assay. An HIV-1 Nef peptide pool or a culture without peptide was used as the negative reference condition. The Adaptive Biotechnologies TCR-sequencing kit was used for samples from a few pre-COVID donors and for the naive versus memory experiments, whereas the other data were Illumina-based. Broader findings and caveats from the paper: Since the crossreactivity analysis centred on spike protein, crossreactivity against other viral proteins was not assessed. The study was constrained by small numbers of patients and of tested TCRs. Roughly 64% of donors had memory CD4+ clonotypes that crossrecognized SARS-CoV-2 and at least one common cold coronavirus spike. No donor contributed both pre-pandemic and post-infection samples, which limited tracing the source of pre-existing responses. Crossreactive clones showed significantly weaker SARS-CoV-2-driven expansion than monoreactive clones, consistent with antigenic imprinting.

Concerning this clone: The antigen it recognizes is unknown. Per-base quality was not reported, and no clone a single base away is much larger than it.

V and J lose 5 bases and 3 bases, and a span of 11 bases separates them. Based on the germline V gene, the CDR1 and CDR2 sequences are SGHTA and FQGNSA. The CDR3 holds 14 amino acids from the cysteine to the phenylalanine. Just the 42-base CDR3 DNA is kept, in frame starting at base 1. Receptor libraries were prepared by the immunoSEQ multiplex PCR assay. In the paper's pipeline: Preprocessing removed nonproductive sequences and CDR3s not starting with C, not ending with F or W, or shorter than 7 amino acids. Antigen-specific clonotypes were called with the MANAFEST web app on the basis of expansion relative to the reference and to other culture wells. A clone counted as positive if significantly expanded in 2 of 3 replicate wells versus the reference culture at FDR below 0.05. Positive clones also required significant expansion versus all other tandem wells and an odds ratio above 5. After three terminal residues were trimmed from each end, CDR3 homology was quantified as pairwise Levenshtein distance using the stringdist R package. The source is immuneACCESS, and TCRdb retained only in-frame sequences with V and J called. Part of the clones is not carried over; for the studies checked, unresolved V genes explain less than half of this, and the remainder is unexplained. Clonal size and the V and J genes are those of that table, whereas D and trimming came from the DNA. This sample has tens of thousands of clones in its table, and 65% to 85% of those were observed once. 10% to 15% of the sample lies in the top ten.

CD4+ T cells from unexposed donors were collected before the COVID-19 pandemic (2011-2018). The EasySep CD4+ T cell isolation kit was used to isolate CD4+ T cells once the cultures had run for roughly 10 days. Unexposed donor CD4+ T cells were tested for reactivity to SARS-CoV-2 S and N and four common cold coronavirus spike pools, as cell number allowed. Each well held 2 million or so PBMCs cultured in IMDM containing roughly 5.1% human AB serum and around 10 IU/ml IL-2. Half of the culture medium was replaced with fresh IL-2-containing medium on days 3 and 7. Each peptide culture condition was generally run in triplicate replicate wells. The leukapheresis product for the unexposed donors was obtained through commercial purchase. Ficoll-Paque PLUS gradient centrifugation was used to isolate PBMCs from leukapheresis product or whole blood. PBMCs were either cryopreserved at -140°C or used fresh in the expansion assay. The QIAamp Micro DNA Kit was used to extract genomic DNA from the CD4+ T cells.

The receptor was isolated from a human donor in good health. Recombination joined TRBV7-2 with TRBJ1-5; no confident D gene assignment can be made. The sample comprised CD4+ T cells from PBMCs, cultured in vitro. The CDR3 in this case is CASSRGLTNQPQHF. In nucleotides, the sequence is TGTGCCAGCAGCCGCGGCCTGACCAATCAGCCCCAGCATTTT.